This TCR beta chain was captured by sequencing in a study of shared clonotypes between healthy human individuals. With regard to this clone: The antigen is undetermined.

General study results and limits: Clonotype sharing levels among donors were expected to vary with sequencing depth. Rarefaction exposed incomplete sorted-subset sequencing despite large depth.

Germline V lookup: CDR1 GTSNPN, CDR2 SVGIG (reference sequence). V was shortened by 4 bases and J by 4 bases, with 22 bases between the two germline ends. This CDR3 region has 16 residues. Some clones are missing from TCRdb's copy, which holds only in-frame ones; the method was immunoSEQ multiplex PCR. The data contain about 2.3 million clones, 85% to 95% of them singletons. Material: naive CD4+ T cells from PBMCs. Subset in this sample: CD45RA+ positively selected. The chain links TRBV30 to TRBJ2-5, with D perhaps matching TRBD1 (7 bases). The receptor was isolated from a man younger than 35 in good health. Some clones in this sample may be carry-over from other donors' samples. In DNA, the CDR3 is TGTGCCTGGAATTCGGTCGCAGGGGGGTGGGGAGAGACCCAGTACTTC. Translated: CAWNSVAGGWGETQYF.